This T cell receptor (beta chain) was observed in a study of T-cell reconstitution after alpha-beta-depleted transplantation in children. Ten or more counts support this clonotype. The antigen is unknown. Study-level points and caveats: Fresh T-cell production supplied most of the T-cell counts and diversity seen one year after transplant. Several hundred expanded graft clones reportedly were the source of alpha-beta T cells about two months after transplant.

The V and J ends lost 0 bases and 7 bases respectively, with 18 bases between them. CDR1 is SGHTA and CDR2 is FQGNSA in the germline V gene. The CDR3 totals 16 residues. The authors prepared the TCRbeta library with unique molecular identifiers. From the PCR reads, TCRdb called clonotypes with MiXCR, one entry per CDR3 protein. The data show roughly 200,000 distinct CDR3 sequences, with about 7% seen just once and roughly 6% held by the top ten. The source material was PBMCs, sampled before TCRalphabeta/CD19-depleted stem cell transplant. This receptor was taken from a boy aged 2 to 10 with acute lymphoblastic leukemia, due to receive a stem cell transplant. The chain employs TRBV7-2 and TRBJ2-5; TRBD1 or TRBD2 may be the D gene (5 bases each). CDR3 coding DNA: TGTGCCAGCAGCTTAGCGGGACCCGACACATTACCGACCCAGTACTTC. It codes for CASSLAGPDTLPTQYF.